Below, 27 T cell receptor beta chains from the same sample are listed, as sequenced in a study of metastatic and nonmetastatic thyroid tumors. TCRdb reprocessed the PCR reads via MiXCR. The sample gives about 45,000 clones, about 3.2% of which show up once; roughly 9.1% is in the top ten. Treatment of any kind had been given to no patient before thyroid surgery. The sample comprised blood. These TCRs come from a female donor with papillary thyroid cancer or a benign thyroid nodule (not recorded which). Some clones in this sample may be carry-over from other donors' samples.

This clone rates as medium-sized. The chain uses TRBV6-1 and TRBJ2-7; no definite D call. Germline V gene sequence: CDR1 MNHNS, CDR2 SASEGT. V lost 1 base to trimming and J lost 3 bases, with 13 bases between them. CDR3 size: 15 residues. The CDR3 spells CASSEGSDANYEQYF. The CDR3 bases are TGTGCCAGCAGTGAAGGGAGCGACGCAAACTACGAGCAGTACTTC.

This clone occurred a few times. At one end the junction does not follow the germline gene, possibly because of a read error. V gene TRBV28 combines with J gene TRBJ1-2, with a possible D match to TRBD1 (5 bases). Germline assignment: CDR1 MDHEN and CDR2 SYDVKM. The CDR3 covers 14 residues. The CDR3 loop is CAIRRDWNNYDYTF. CDR3 coding DNA: TGTGCCATCCGCCGGGACTGGAATAACTATGACTACACCTTC.

This clone was counted only a few times. The V and J genes are TRBV19 and TRBJ2-6; 9 nucleotides agree with TRBD1. The CDR3 is 18 amino acids. The V gene end was trimmed by 5 bases and the J gene end by 0 bases; junction bases not matched to a gene: 8. Germline loops: CDR1 LNHDA, CDR2 SQIVND (reference sequence). The CDR3 is CASSSPTGGISGANVLTF. DNA of the CDR3: TGTGCCAGTAGTTCGCCGACAGGGGGGATCTCTGGGGCCAACGTCCTGACTTTC. The full variable domain, with the rest looked up from reference TRBV19 and TRBJ2-6, is DGGITQSPKYLFRKEGQNVTLSCEQNLNHDAMYWYRQDPGQGLRLIYYSQIVNDFQKGDIAEGYSVSREKKESFPLTVTSAQKNPTAFYLCASSSPTGGISGANVLTFGAGSRLTVL.

This clone occurred a few times. The gene calls are TRBV12-3 or TRBV12-4 and TRBJ2-1, with 11 bases aligning to TRBD1. The trim removed 2 bases at V and 5 bases at J, leaving 8 bases unmatched. The CDR3 totals 17 residues. The CDR3 protein is CASSLYGGQGGNNEQFF. In nucleotides, the CDR3 is TGTGCCAGCAGTTTATATGGGGGACAGGGGGGAAACAATGAGCAGTTCTTC.

This clone was counted at least ten times. V gene TRBV28 combines with J gene TRBJ1-1; no clear D. Trimming removed 3 bases at V and 8 bases at J, with 16 bases between. The germline V gene encodes CDR1 MDHEN and CDR2 SYDVKM. The CDR3 sequence is 14 residues long. The CDR3 sequence is CASSFMGVQEEAFF. CDR3 DNA: TGTGCCAGCAGTTTTATGGGAGTCCAGGAAGAAGCTTTCTTT.

In its sample, this clone was seen many times. Just one base apart from a much larger clone, this may be a read error. The genes are TRBV12-3 or TRBV12-4 and TRBJ1-5; D not certain. The J call is in doubt because the DNA end fits TRBJ2-3 better. This CDR3 contains 13 residues. The CDR3 region is CASSFGERQPQYF. The CDR3 DNA is TGTGCCAGCAGTTTTGGAGAGAGGCAGCCCCAGTATTTT.

This clone was seen only a few times. The J gene is TRBJ1-1, the V gene TRBV15; weak D call: TRBD1 (6 bases). Germline assignment: CDR1 LNHNV and CDR2 YYDKDF (reference sequence). The CDR3 sequence is 17 residues long. The ends were cut back, 1 base at V and 2 bases at J, with 17 bases in the middle. The DNA of the CDR3 is TGTGCCACCAGCAGAGGCAGGGGACGTACATTTAACACTGAAGCTTTCTTT. Translation gives CATSRGRGRTFNTEAFF.

This clone occurred a few times. The same CDR3 is also encoded by other DNA sequences in this sample. The gene calls are TRBV28 and TRBJ2-7; 7 bases map to TRBD2. The CDR3 runs to 13 residues. Trimming removed 4 bases from V and 6 bases from J; junction bases left unmatched: 6. Per germline, CDR1 MDHEN and CDR2 SYDVKM. The CDR3 protein is CASSSSGTIEQYF. The CDR3 bases are TGTGCCAGCAGTTCTAGCGGTACTATCGAGCAGTACTTC.

This clone was counted a few times. The genes are TRBV12-3 or TRBV12-4 and TRBJ2-7, with D unclear. This CDR3 comprises 14 residues. Trimming took off 2 bases at V and 4 bases at J, with 12 bases between the two ends. The CDR3 protein is CASSLRFGVYEQYF. The CDR3 DNA reads as TGTGCCAGCAGTTTAAGGTTCGGAGTTTACGAGCAGTACTTC.

This clone has more than one count but fewer than ten. The chain links TRBV7-8 to TRBJ2-3; D is possibly TRBD1 (6 bases). With 7 bases removed from V and 4 bases from J, the gap between germline ends came to 24 bases. Germline V gene data show CDR1 as SGHVS and CDR2 as FQNEAQ. The CDR3 has 17 residues. CDR3 in amino acids: CASNPRTRQVGADTQYF. CDR3 nucleotide sequence: TGTGCCAGCAACCCGCGCACCCGACAGGTTGGGGCAGATACGCAGTATTTT.

This clone was observed at least ten times. The chain joins TRBV19 to TRBJ2-5; 11 positions match TRBD1. The CDR3 runs to 13 residues. Germline V gives CDR1 LNHDA, CDR2 SQIVND (reference sequence). V lost 5 bases, J lost 5 bases, and 1 base stayed unmatched. The DNA for the CDR3 is TGTGCCAGTAGTGGGGACAGGGGGGAGACCCAGTACTTC. Amino acid sequence: CASSGDRGETQYF.

In its sample, this clone was seen many times. The rearrangement uses TRBV4-1 and TRBJ2-1; 10 bases line up with TRBD2. The trim removed 6 bases at V and 8 bases at J, leaving 13 bases unmatched. The germline V gene has CDR1 MGHRA and CDR2 YSYEKL. The CDR3 sequence is 16 residues long. As DNA, the CDR3 is TGCGCCAGCAGGCAAACGCCGGGACTAGCGATCCATGAGCAGTTCTTC. It is translated as CASRQTPGLAIHEQFF.

The chain has TRBV28 and TRBJ2-5, with D unresolved. The CDR3 covers 13 residues. Germline V gene lookup returns CDR1 MDHEN and CDR2 SYDVKM. V shed 8 bases and J shed 3 bases, with 13 bases lying between them. The DNA of the CDR3 is TGTGCCAGCTCTGAAAGCGCTAAAGAGACCCAGTACTTC. Amino acids: CASSESAKETQYF.

The rearrangement links TRBV27 to TRBJ2-2, with D possibly TRBD2 on 6 matching bases. The CDR3 has 17 amino acids. Germline CDR1 MNHEY, CDR2 SMNVEV (reference sequence). V lost 7 bases to trimming and J lost 5 bases, with 23 bases between them. CDR3 amino acids: CASTKTQTREKTGELFF. Here the CDR3 DNA reads TGTGCCAGCACAAAAACGCAGACTAGGGAAAAAACCGGGGAGCTGTTTTTT.

Comments on this clone: This clone may be a read error of a much larger clone one base away. The V call is TRBV6-1, the J call TRBJ1-1; D gene ambiguous. Looked up from germline, CDR1 is MNHNS and CDR2 is SASEGT. With 5 bases removed from V and 1 base from J, the gap between germline ends came to 5 bases. The CDR3 is 12 amino acids. CDR3 loop: CASSLANTEAFF. The CDR3 coding sequence is TGTGCCAGCAGTCTTGCGAACACTGAAGCTTTCTTT.

In this sample, this clone turned up a few times. The V call is TRBV7-2, the J call TRBJ1-5; TRBD1 is a possible D gene (6 bases). The CDR3 extends over 17 amino acids. With 5 bases removed from V and 6 bases from J, the gap between germline ends came to 23 bases. CDR1 and CDR2 from the germline V gene are SGHTA and FQGNSA. The CDR3 region is CASSQQGTGARVQPQHF. The CDR3 DNA follows: TGTGCCAGCAGCCAGCAGGGGACTGGGGCCAGGGTTCAGCCCCAGCATTTT. The variable domain in full, completed from reference TRBV7-2 and TRBJ1-5, reads GAGVSQSPSNKVTEKGKDVELRCDPISGHTALYWYRQSLGQGLEFLIYFQGNSAPDKSGLPSDRFSAERTGGSVSTLTIQRTQQEDSAVYLCASSQQGTGARVQPQHFGDGTRLSIL.

This clone was seen ten or more times. This chain uses TRBV5-1 with TRBJ1-2, with D possibly matching TRBD1 (5 bases). From germline, CDR1 is SGHRS and CDR2 YFSETQ. CDR3 size: 14 residues. V lost 1 base and J lost 6, with 13 bases in between. CDR3 sequence (DNA): TGCGCCAGCAGCTTGTCTTCAGGGAAAAATGGCTACACCTTC. This translates into CASSLSSGKNGYTF.

This clone was recorded many times. This chain links TRBV5-1 with TRBJ2-3; 11 positions agree with TRBD2. V shed 1 base, J shed 5 bases, and the junction held 6 bases outside the gene matches. The CDR3 covers 16 residues. CDR1 and CDR2 (germline): SGHRS, YFSETQ. Here the CDR3 reads CASSLLAGGLGDTQYF. The CDR3 region has the DNA TGCGCCAGCAGCTTGTTAGCGGGAGGGCTTGGAGATACGCAGTATTTT.

This clone was detected many times. The chain is built from TRBV6-1 and TRBJ2-7; the D is unclear. In germline, CDR1 is MNHNS, CDR2 SASEGT. The CDR3 has 13 amino acids. The V gene lost 3 bases and the J gene lost 3 bases, with 9 bases spanning the gap. DNA for the CDR3: TGTGCCAGCAGTGAGGTGGGGTTCTACGAGCAGTACTTC. Its protein is CASSEVGFYEQYF.

A remark on this clone: Germline is not matched at one junction end, which may reflect a read error. The chain recombines TRBV30 with TRBJ1-2; no definite D call. The CDR3 spans 13 residues. The V gene's germline CDR1 is GTSNPN and CDR2 SVGIG (reference sequence). The CDR3 DNA sequence: TGTTCCTGGAGTGTGGGCGCCGGCTATGGCTACACCTTC. It specifies CSWSVGAGYGYTF.

This clone appeared many times. CDR3 amino acids: CASSGRGLAGAYNEQFF. CDR3 nucleotides: TGTGCCAGCAGTGGGCGGGGACTAGCGGGAGCCTACAATGAGCAGTTCTTC. V is TRBV2 and J is TRBJ2-1, with TRBD2 matching 14 bases. From germline, CDR1 is SNHLY and CDR2 FYNNEI. Trimming removed 4 bases from V and 2 bases from J; junction bases left unmatched: 4. CDR3 length: 17 amino acids.

This clone was recorded a few times. The J gene is TRBJ2-7, the V gene TRBV27; the D gene is possibly TRBD1 (5 bases). V was clipped by 0 bases and J by 2 bases, with 8 bases between them. Germline CDR1 MNHEY, CDR2 SMNVEV (reference sequence). This CDR3 contains 14 residues. The CDR3, as DNA: TGTGCCAGCAGTTTATCCTCCAGGGCCTACGAGCAGTACTTC. This encodes CASSLSSRAYEQYF.

The chain is built from TRBV11-2 and TRBJ2-5; TRBD2 matches at 8 bases. Germline CDR1 SGHAT, CDR2 FQNNGV. The junction had 15 bases not matched to a gene; V was cut back by 5 bases and J by 4 bases. The CDR3 consists of 17 residues. CDR3 bases: TGTGCCAGCAGCCTCCTGTCGGGGGGGCGACGGGGAGAGACCCAGTACTTC. This sequence encodes CASSLLSGGRRGETQYF.

Many counts were recorded for this clone. Given a much more abundant clone one base away, this may be a read error. The chain combines TRBV3-1 with TRBJ2-5; no definite D call. CDR3 length: 16 residues. CDR1 and CDR2 (germline): LGHDT, YNNKEL (reference sequence). As DNA, the CDR3 is TGTGCCAACAGCCAAGATTTTGGGCGCGACCAAGAGACCCAGTACTTC. Translation gives CANSQDFGRDQETQYF.

This clone was counted many times. The gene calls are TRBV5-4 and TRBJ2-7, with no clear D. V was trimmed by 0 bases and J by 2 bases, leaving 9 bases between them. This CDR3 spans 14 amino acids. CDR1 is SGHNT and CDR2 is YYREEE in the germline V gene (reference sequence). The CDR3 spells CASSLGAVPYEQYF. The CDR3 DNA reads TGTGCCAGCAGCTTGGGCGCGGTACCCTACGAGCAGTACTTC.

This clone came up a few times. At one boundary the junction diverges from the germline segment, which might be a read error. The V and J genes are TRBV11-2 and TRBJ2-2, with a weak D call TRBD2 (6 bases). This CDR3 is built from 20 residues. Per germline, CDR1 SGHAT and CDR2 FQNNGV. The CDR3 sequence: CASSIFAGRGLTANTGELFF. In DNA, the CDR3 is TGTGCCAGCAGCATTTTCGCGGGACGAGGACTAACCGCGAACACTGGGGAGCTGTTTTTT.

This clone occurred many times. The chain couples TRBV7-8 to TRBJ2-6; perhaps TRBD1 as D (6 bases). This CDR3 region has 17 residues. Deletions cut 1 base from V and 3 bases from J, with 13 bases between. CDR1 SGHVS and CDR2 FQNEAQ come from the germline V gene. CDR3 bases: TGTGCCAGCAGCTTAGGACAGGCCGCAGGTGGGGCCAACGTCCTGACTTTC. This sequence encodes CASSLGQAAGGANVLTF.